The next 21 T cell receptor beta chains were all read from a single sample in a study of blood T cells in healthy people across ages. Through a sample-barcoded 5' primer and a J-beta primer mix, a second PCR was run for roughly 6 to 11 cycles. TCRdb re-analysed the 5' RACE reads in MiXCR, keeping a single row per CDR3 protein. This table holds some 860,000 distinct CDR3 sequences, 56% found once. The specimen was blood. Receptors originate from a man aged 40-49 years in good health.

V is TRBV6-1 and J is TRBJ2-7, with 11 nucleotides matching TRBD2. The V segment lost 1 base and the J segment 7 bases; nucleotides outside the gene matches: 6. The CDR3 runs 15 residues. The V gene's germline CDR1 is MNHNS and CDR2 SASEGT. CDR3 sequence (DNA): TGTGCCAGCAGTGAAGTAGCGGGAGGGGGGTATGAGCAGTACTTC. This sequence encodes CASSEVAGGGYEQYF.

The chain joins TRBV27 to TRBJ2-6; 7 nucleotides align to TRBD1. The CDR3 totals 18 residues. V shed 5 bases and J 0 bases; nucleotides not matched to a gene: 10. Germline CDR1 is MNHEY and CDR2 is SMNVEV (reference sequence). DNA for the CDR3: TGTGCCAGCAGTAACCGGGACAGCGTAAACTCTGGGGCCAACGTCCTGACTTTC. Encoded protein: CASSNRDSVNSGANVLTF.

The sample holds a few counts of this clonotype. The genes are TRBV28 and TRBJ2-3; D gene unclear. Germline-derived CDR1 and CDR2 are MDHEN and SYDVKM. This CDR3 contains 15 residues. V was clipped by 3 bases and J by 0 bases, with 10 bases between them. The DNA for the CDR3 is TGTGCCAGCAGTTTGGATAGTCCTAGCACAGATACGCAGTATTTT. Amino acids: CASSLDSPSTDTQYF.

The genes are TRBV6-2 or TRBV6-3 and TRBJ2-7; 8 bases line up with TRBD2. The CDR3 loop spans 16 amino acids. The V gene's germline CDR1 is MNHEY and CDR2 SVGEGT. V shed 7 bases and J 0 bases; nucleotides not matched to a gene: 11. The CDR3 sequence: CASNQPGLESSYEQYF. The CDR3 bases are TGTGCCAGCAACCAACCGGGACTAGAGAGCTCCTACGAGCAGTACTTC.

The chain employs TRBV4-1 and TRBJ2-3; D gene unclear. The germline V gene encodes CDR1 MGHRA and CDR2 YSYEKL. Trimming removed 1 base at V and 3 bases at J, with 5 bases between. The CDR3 has 13 residues. The CDR3 DNA reads TGCGCCAGCAGCCAAGCGGTGACAGATACGCAGTATTTT. Protein: CASSQAVTDTQYF.

The chain has TRBV20-1 and TRBJ2-7; D might be TRBD2 (6 bases). Germline V gene sequence: CDR1 DFQATT, CDR2 SNEGSKA (reference sequence). V lost 7 bases to trimming and J lost 7 bases, with 20 bases between them. There are 13 residues in the CDR3. CDR3 coding DNA: TGCAGTGTATGGGACTCCGTTTGGAATGAGCAGTACTTC. It yields the protein CSVWDSVWNEQYF.

Here the CDR3 reads CASSSLSGRRKKTYEQYF. As DNA, the CDR3 is TGTGCCAGCAGCTCACTCTCTGGGCGGCGAAAGAAAACCTACGAGCAGTACTTC. The rearrangement links TRBV7-9 to TRBJ2-7; no reliable D call. V lost 4 bases and J 2 bases, leaving 24 bases between the germline ends. Germline V gene sequence: CDR1 SEHNR, CDR2 FQNEAQ (reference sequence). This CDR3 is built from 18 residues. The full variable domain, rest sourced from reference TRBV7-9 and TRBJ2-7, is DTGVSQNPRHKITKRGQNVTFRCDPISEHNRLYWYRQTLGQGPEFLTYFQNEAQLEKSRLLSDRFSAERPKGSFSTLEIQRTEQGDSAMYLCASSSLSGRRKKTYEQYFGPGTRLTVT.

This clonotype was detected a few times. The rearrangement links TRBV9 to TRBJ2-1; D is unresolved. V was cut by 0 bases and J by 0 bases, with 10 bases left in between. The CDR3 is 16 amino acids. From germline, CDR1 is SGDLS and CDR2 YYNGEE. CDR3 DNA sequence: TGTGCCAGCAGCGTAGGCGGAAGCAGCTCCTACAATGAGCAGTTCTTC. Translation gives CASSVGGSSSYNEQFF.

CDR3 coding DNA: TGTGCCAGCAGCCGGGGAGACAGGGCATCGGGTCAGCCCCAGCATTTT. This sequence encodes CASSRGDRASGQPQHF. The rearrangement joins TRBV7-8 to TRBJ1-5; 7 bases map to TRBD1. Germline-derived CDR1 and CDR2 are SGHVS and FQNEAQ. This CDR3 contains 16 residues. Trimming cost V 5 bases and J 6 bases; bases outside gene matches: 13.

The rearrangement joins TRBV25-1 to TRBJ1-1; no clear D gene. V dropped 8 bases and J dropped 2 bases, with 18 bases sitting between them. Germline V lookup: CDR1 MGHDK, CDR2 SYGVNS. There are 15 residues in the CDR3. CDR3 sequence: CASASRSNLNTEAFF. In DNA form, the CDR3 reads TGTGCCAGCGCGTCGAGGTCAAACCTTAACACTGAAGCTTTCTTT.

In nucleotides, the CDR3 is TGTGCCAGCAGCGGGCGGGAGTTTCCGGCAGATACGCAGTATTTT. As protein: CASSGREFPADTQYF. This chain joins TRBV7-2 and TRBJ2-3, with TRBD2 matching 7 bases. CDR1 SGHTA and CDR2 FQGNSA come from the germline V gene. The junction had 9 bases not matched to a gene; V was cut back by 5 bases and J by 4 bases. The CDR3 extends over 15 amino acids.

In this sample, this clonotype turned up once. The chain is built from TRBV9 and TRBJ1-1, with D perhaps TRBD1 (5 bases). Germline CDR1 and CDR2: SGDLS and YYNGEE. V lost 2 bases, J lost 2 bases, and 10 bases lay in between. This CDR3 spans 14 amino acids. The CDR3 loop is CASSVSQGNTEAFF. The CDR3 DNA reads as TGTGCCAGCAGCGTTTCCCAGGGCAACACTGAAGCTTTCTTT. The full variable domain, with the rest looked up from reference TRBV9 and TRBJ1-1, is DSGVTQTPKHLITATGQRVTLRCSPRSGDLSVYWYQQSLDQGLQFLIQYYNGEERAKGNILERFSAQQFPDLHSELNLSSLELGDSALYFCASSVSQGNTEAFFGQGTRLTVV.

The chain couples TRBV7-6 to TRBJ2-3, with no clear D. This CDR3 has 16 amino acids. Between the trimmed V and J ends, which lost 2 bases and 6 bases, there was a span of 18 bases. The V gene's germline CDR1 is SGHVS and CDR2 FNYEAQ. CDR3 in amino acids: CASSLRPRDNGDTQYF. The DNA of the CDR3 is TGTGCCAGCAGCTTAAGGCCTCGTGATAATGGGGATACGCAGTATTTT.

The chain links TRBV5-1 to TRBJ2-2, with 11 bases that match TRBD2. CDR3 length: 17 residues. V lost 4 bases to trimming and J lost 3 bases; unmatched junction nucleotides: 8. The germline V gene encodes CDR1 SGHRS and CDR2 YFSETQ. CDR3 loop: CASSIHGTSGHTGELFF. The CDR3 bases are TGCGCCAGCAGCATACATGGGACTAGCGGACACACCGGGGAGCTGTTTTTT.

The chain carries TRBV7-2 and TRBJ2-4, with D perhaps assigned TRBD1 or TRBD2 (6 bases each). The germline gives CDR1 SGHTA, CDR2 FQGNSA. The germline V and J ends were trimmed by 6 bases and 9 bases, with 18 bases remaining between them. The CDR3 consists of 14 residues. The CDR3 DNA follows: TGTGCCAGCAGGCCTCTTCGGGGGCAGGGCATTCAGTACTTC. It specifies CASRPLRGQGIQYF.

The sample holds one count of this clonotype. J is TRBJ1-1 and V is TRBV18; possible D gene TRBD1, 5 bases. The CDR3 consists of 15 residues. Germline values: CDR1 KGHSH, CDR2 LQKENI. V was trimmed by 5 bases and J by 3 bases, leaving 16 bases between them. The CDR3 DNA reads as TGTGCCAGCTCAATCCAGGGAGTTAGCGACACTGAAGCTTTCTTT. It encodes CASSIQGVSDTEAFF.

V gene TRBV20-1 combines with J gene TRBJ2-3; 8 bases are shared with TRBD2. V trimming: 4 bases; J trimming: 6 bases; junction bases outside the gene matches: 6. Germline loops: CDR1 DFQATT, CDR2 SNEGSKA (reference sequence). The CDR3 is 13 residues long. CDR3 DNA: TGCAGTGCTAAGCGGGAGATTAGGGATACGCAGTATTTT. It encodes CSAKREIRDTQYF.

This chain connects TRBV13 to TRBJ2-7; D remains ambiguous. V was pared by 5 bases and J by 1 base, with 15 bases between. Germline CDR1 reads PRHDT; CDR2 reads FYEKMQ (reference sequence). CDR3 length equals 15 residues. CDR3 bases: TGTGCCAGCAGCCCCCCCCAGCGTTTATCCTACGAGCAGTACTTC. It encodes CASSPPQRLSYEQYF.

In this sample, this clonotype turned up a few times. J is TRBJ2-1 and V is TRBV29-1; TRBD1 matches 7 bases. The CDR3 consists of 13 residues. Looked up from germline, CDR1 is SQVTM and CDR2 is ANQGSEA. The V segment lost 8 bases and the J segment 7 bases; nucleotides outside the gene matches: 11. CDR3 protein: CSTRQGGRNEQFF. The CDR3 nucleotides are TGCAGCACTCGACAGGGCGGCAGGAATGAGCAGTTCTTC.

V and J are TRBV7-2 and TRBJ2-1; perhaps TRBD2 as D (7 bases). The ends were cut back, 4 bases at V and 4 bases at J, with 17 bases in the middle. The CDR3 is 16 residues long. CDR1 SGHTA and CDR2 FQGNSA come from the germline V gene. Here the CDR3 DNA reads TGTGCCAGCAGCTCCGCCTCGGGGGGCCCTTACAATGAGCAGTTCTTC. This codes for CASSSASGGPYNEQFF.

The chain recombines TRBV27 with TRBJ2-7; TRBD1 aligns across 11 bases. In germline, CDR1 is MNHEY, CDR2 SMNVEV (reference sequence). J gave up 3 bases and V 6 bases, and 10 bases lay outside the gene matches. CDR3 length: 16 residues. The CDR3, as DNA: TGTGCCAGCAGCCCTGGACAGGGGGCGTTCTTCTACGAGCAGTACTTC. The encoded protein is CASSPGQGAFFYEQYF.